Following are 18 T cell receptor beta chains from one sample sequenced in a study of CD8+CD57+ T cells in acquired aplastic anemia. The template for TCR beta VDJ and CDR3 sequence profiling was genomic DNA. TCRdb re-called the reads with MiXCR, one entry per CDR3 protein. This table has around 200,000 distinct CDR3 sequences, under 55% appearing once. Before being chosen for sequencing, patients had shown CD8+CD57+ cell expansion by flow cytometry. Sequenced material: sorted CD4+, CD8+, or CD8+CD57+ T cells (not recorded which) from PBMCs. The receptors here all came from a human donor with aplastic anemia.

In the case of this clonotype: Given a much more abundant clone one base away, this may be a read error. The J gene is TRBJ1-5, the V gene TRBV6-1; D remains unclear. The germline gives CDR1 MNHNS, CDR2 SASEGT. The CDR3 is 13 residues long. The CDR3 protein is CADSRDSNQPQHF. As DNA, the CDR3 is TGTGCTGACTCACGGGATAGCAATCAGCCCCAGCATTTT.

The chain is built from TRBV9 and TRBJ2-3; 7 nucleotides line up with TRBD2. V lost 4 bases to trimming and J lost 0 bases; unmatched junction nucleotides: 5. Germline V gene lookup returns CDR1 SGDLS and CDR2 YYNGEE. The CDR3 loop spans 15 amino acids. CDR3 sequence: CASSLGGSSTDTQYF. The CDR3, as DNA: TGTGCCAGCAGCTTGGGCGGGAGCAGCACAGATACGCAGTATTTT.

The J gene is TRBJ2-1, the V gene TRBV6-5, with TRBD2 matching 9 bases. Germline CDR1 is MNHEY and CDR2 is SVGAGI. Trimming at V came to 9 bases and at J to 5 bases, leaving 11 bases not matched to a gene. This CDR3 comprises 15 residues. Here the CDR3 reads CASSSGTPVNNEQFF. The CDR3 DNA sequence: TGTGCCAGTTCTAGCGGGACACCAGTCAACAATGAGCAGTTCTTC.

This clonotype was detected only a few times. The rearrangement joins TRBV9 to TRBJ1-2; TRBD1 might be the D (6 bases). The germline V gene has CDR1 SGDLS and CDR2 YYNGEE. The CDR3 covers 11 residues. V was shortened by 4 bases and J by 8 bases, with 9 bases between the two germline ends. The CDR3 DNA sequence: TGTGCCAGCAGCAGTACAGGGGGCTACACCTTC. This encodes CASSSTGGYTF.

In this sample, this clonotype turned up a few times. This rearrangement joins TRBV9 to TRBJ2-7; the D gene is possibly TRBD1 (8 bases). V lost 4 bases, J lost 7 bases, and 15 bases lay in between. The CDR3 totals 13 residues. CDR1 and CDR2 (germline): SGDLS, YYNGEE. CDR3 residues: CASSKQGGEEQYF. Written as DNA, the CDR3 is TGTGCCAGCAGCAAACAGGGGGGGGAAGAGCAGTACTTC.

The chain carries TRBV20-1 and TRBJ1-2; TRBD1 is a possible D gene (5 bases). V gave up 0 bases and J gave up 4 bases, with 18 bases separating them. The CDR3 loop spans 16 amino acids. The V gene's germline CDR1 is DFQATT and CDR2 SNEGSKA (reference sequence). CDR3 coding DNA: TGCAGTGCTAGAGATGAAATCCGACAGCGTTCCTATGGCTACACCTTC. It specifies CSARDEIRQRSYGYTF.

The table lists this clonotype with many counts. The chain has TRBV3-1 and TRBJ1-2, with D perhaps TRBD1 (5 bases). Looked up from germline, CDR1 is LGHDT and CDR2 is YNNKEL (reference sequence). This CDR3 is built from 13 residues. Trimming pared 4 bases from V and 4 bases from J, leaving 10 bases between. In DNA, the CDR3 is TGTGCCAGCAGCCGGGGACCGTTCTATGGCTACACCTTC. Translating it yields CASSRGPFYGYTF.

In this sample, this clonotype turned up once. J is TRBJ2-1 and V is TRBV5-1; 7 nucleotides match TRBD1. This CDR3 contains 13 residues. Germline trimming cut 4 bases from V and 9 bases from J; bases unmatched to any gene: 7. Germline V CDR1 and CDR2: SGHRS, YFSETQ. The CDR3 region is CASSPTGNTEQFF. In DNA form, the CDR3 reads TGCGCCAGCAGCCCGACAGGGAACACTGAGCAGTTCTTC. Variable domain in full (rest from reference TRBV5-1 and TRBJ2-1): KAGVTQTPRYLIKTRGQQVTLSCSPISGHRSVSWYQQTPGQGLQFLFEYFSETQRNKGNFPGRFSGRQFSNSRSEMNVSTLELGDSALYLCASSPTGNTEQFFGPGTRLTVL.

The V gene is TRBV19, the J gene TRBJ1-2; TRBD1 agrees at 12 bases. Germline CDR1 LNHDA, CDR2 SQIVND (reference sequence). Trimming at V came to 8 bases and at J to 8 bases, leaving 9 bases not matched to a gene. The CDR3 is 14 amino acids. CDR3 DNA: TGTGCCAGTCTGGGGGGACAGGGGGCTGGAGGCTACACCTTC. Amino acid sequence: CASLGGQGAGGYTF.

Concerning this clonotype: Just one base apart from a much larger clone, this may be a read error. A read error is likely, as this CDR3 ends without the conserved phenylalanine or tryptophan. The chain links TRBV2 to TRBJ2-1; TRBD1 is a possible D gene (6 bases). The ends were cut back, 6 bases at V and 5 bases at J, with 11 bases in the middle. Germline CDR1 and CDR2: SNHLY and FYNNEI. CDR3 length: 13 residues. The CDR3: CASRPDRNNEQFL. As DNA, the CDR3 is TGTGCCAGCAGGCCGGACAGAAACAATGAGCAGTTCCTC.

This clonotype came up once. A read error may explain this, as a much larger clone is one base away. This chain joins TRBV5-6 and TRBJ1-3, with unresolved D. The CDR3 is 12 residues long. Trimming removed 2 bases from V and 3 bases from J, with 3 bases in between. CDR1 is SGHDT, CDR2 YYEEEE, per germline. CDR3 DNA sequence: TGTGCCAGCAGCTTCTATGGAAACACCATATATTTT. This sequence encodes CASSFYGNTIYF. Full variable domain (remainder filled in from reference TRBV5-6 and TRBJ1-3): DAGVTQSPTHLIKTRGQQVTLRCSPKSGHDTVSWYQQALGQGPQFIFQYYEEEERQRGNFPDRFSGHQFPNYSSELNVNALLLGDSALYLCASSFYGNTIYFGEGSWLTVV.

V is TRBV7-9 and J is TRBJ1-1; D perhaps matches TRBD1 (5 bases). The CDR3 runs 12 residues. From germline, CDR1 is SEHNR and CDR2 FQNEAQ (reference sequence). V lost 5 bases and J lost 8, with 12 bases in between. CDR3 DNA sequence: TGTGCCAGCAGCCCAACGGGGGAGGAAGCTTTCTTT. It encodes CASSPTGEEAFF. Using reference TRBV7-9 and TRBJ1-1 for the parts outside the CDR3, the full variable domain is DTGVSQNPRHKITKRGQNVTFRCDPISEHNRLYWYRQTLGQGPEFLTYFQNEAQLEKSRLLSDRFSAERPKGSFSTLEIQRTEQGDSAMYLCASSPTGEEAFFGQGTRLTVV.

V usage is TRBV7-2 and J usage is TRBJ2-3, with TRBD2 identical over 12 bases. Germline loops: CDR1 SGHTA, CDR2 FQGNSA. V shed 5 bases and J 2 bases; nucleotides not matched to a gene: 8. The CDR3 extends over 17 amino acids. The CDR3 region is CASSAHRTSGATDTQYF. CDR3 bases: TGTGCCAGCAGCGCCCACCGGACTAGCGGGGCCACAGATACGCAGTATTTT.

In its sample, this clonotype was seen many times. This rearrangement joins TRBV19 to TRBJ1-1; 10 nucleotides agree with TRBD1. The CDR3 sequence is 16 residues long. J was trimmed by 4 bases and V by 7 bases; bases with no gene match: 12. The germline gives CDR1 LNHDA, CDR2 SQIVND (reference sequence). The CDR3 coding sequence is TGTGCCAGTACCCTCCGGGACAGGGGTGTTGGCACTGAAGCTTTCTTT. Its translation is CASTLRDRGVGTEAFF. Combining the CDR3 with reference TRBV19 and TRBJ1-1 gives the whole variable domain DGGITQSPKYLFRKEGQNVTLSCEQNLNHDAMYWYRQDPGQGLRLIYYSQIVNDFQKGDIAEGYSVSREKKESFPLTVTSAQKNPTAFYLCASTLRDRGVGTEAFFGQGTRLTVV.

This clonotype was picked up a small number of times. This chain connects TRBV5-1 to TRBJ2-7; 7 nucleotides match TRBD1. The CDR3 is made up of 15 amino acids. Germline loops: CDR1 SGHRS, CDR2 YFSETQ. The V gene end was trimmed by 4 bases and the J gene end by 1 base; junction bases not matched to a gene: 8. CDR3 sequence reads: CASSPGTEISYEQYF. The CDR3 bases are TGCGCCAGCAGCCCCGGGACAGAGATATCCTACGAGCAGTACTTC.

The J gene is TRBJ2-7, the V gene TRBV10-3; TRBD2 is a possible D gene (6 bases). V was clipped by 10 bases and J by 7 bases, with 26 bases between them. This CDR3 is 15 amino acids long. Germline CDR1 reads ENHRY; CDR2 reads SYGVKD. For the CDR3, the DNA is TGTGCCAGCCCCTCGGGGACCCCGGGGGTTAAGGAGCAGTACTTC. Amino acids: CASPSGTPGVKEQYF.

This clonotype came up once. Just one base apart from a much larger clone, this may be a read error. This chain links TRBV9 with TRBJ2-1; TRBD1 might be the D (6 bases). The germline V gene has CDR1 SGDLS and CDR2 YYNGEE. V gave up 0 bases and J gave up 8 bases, with 18 bases separating them. This CDR3 comprises 16 residues. In DNA, the CDR3 is TGTGCCAGCAGCGTAGTCACAGGCCTGGGACAATATGAGCAGTTCTTC. Protein product: CASSVVTGLGQYEQFF.

On this clonotype: A much more abundant neighbour one base away suggests this may be a read error. The chain couples TRBV4-1 to TRBJ2-1; 7 nucleotides match TRBD1. V dropped 2 bases and J dropped 6; count of bases not matched to a gene: 4. The CDR3 consists of 14 residues. Germline lookup yields CDR1 MGHRA and CDR2 YSYEKL. The CDR3 loop reads CASSQTRTGNEQFF. The CDR3 bases are TGCGCCAGCAGCCAAACCAGGACAGGCAATGAGCAGTTCTTC.